A single sample gave rise to the 15 T cell receptor beta chains below, sequenced in a study of siplizumab effects on memory and regulatory T cells. The protocol was immunoSEQ multiplex PCR, while the TCRdb copy is restricted to in-frame clones and leaves out a portion. The sample carries roughly 120,000 clones, roughly 89% recorded once. What was sequenced was CD4+ T cells sorted from blood. The receptors derive from a human donor in good health.

This clone was observed once. V and J are TRBV6-1 and TRBJ1-2, with D uncertain. V was cut by 7 bases and J by 3 bases, with 15 bases left in between. The germline gives CDR1 MNHNS, CDR2 SASEGT. This CDR3 region has 14 residues. The CDR3 DNA is TGTGCCAGCATGCGAGGTTCCCGGGACTATGGCTACACCTTC. Translated, it gives CASMRGSRDYGYTF.

The chain uses TRBV10-3 and TRBJ1-4; D is perhaps TRBD1 (5 bases). V shed 4 bases and J shed 0 bases, with 9 bases lying between them. Germline loops: CDR1 ENHRY, CDR2 SYGVKD. This CDR3 has 15 amino acids. CDR3 amino acids: CAISGRGATNEKLFF. DNA of the CDR3: TGTGCCATCAGTGGACGGGGGGCAACTAATGAAAAACTGTTTTTT.

This rearrangement joins TRBV7-9 to TRBJ2-1; 10 nucleotides align to TRBD2. Germline V gene sequence: CDR1 SEHNR, CDR2 FQNEAQ (reference sequence). Losses at the gene ends were 6 bases for V and 5 bases for J; bases not matched to a gene: 4. The CDR3 covers 14 residues. For the CDR3, the DNA is TGTGCCAGCAGTCCTAGCGGGGGAAACAATGAGCAGTTCTTC. Encoded protein: CASSPSGGNNEQFF.

The CDR3 DNA sequence: TGTGCCAGCAGCCCCCAACAGGGGGCTTATGAGCAGTTCTTC. The encoded protein is CASSPQQGAYEQFF. The chain joins TRBV7-6 to TRBJ2-1, with 9 bases fitting TRBD1. The CDR3 covers 14 residues. CDR1 and CDR2 from the germline V gene are SGHVS and FNYEAQ. V gave up 5 bases and J gave up 8 bases; unmatched junction bases: 7.

The gene calls are TRBV11-3 and TRBJ2-4; D is undetermined. Trimming removed 0 bases at V and 5 bases at J, with 8 bases between. Germline lookup yields CDR1 SGHNT and CDR2 YENEEA. This CDR3 is built from 14 residues. CDR3: CASSLDGVQNIQYF. In DNA, the CDR3 is TGTGCCAGCAGCTTAGATGGGGTTCAAAACATTCAGTACTTC.

The V and J genes are TRBV6-4 and TRBJ1-2; tentative D call: TRBD1 (5 bases). Germline loops: CDR1 MRHNA, CDR2 SNTAGT. The CDR3 extends over 15 amino acids. V shed 2 bases and J shed 3 bases, with 13 bases lying between them. CDR3 loop: CASSDGQGRDYGYTF. CDR3 sequence (DNA): TGTGCCAGCAGTGACGGGCAGGGTCGAGACTATGGCTACACCTTC.

The DNA for the CDR3 is TGTGCCAGCAGCTTAGCGAACAATGAGCAGTTCTTC. Its protein is CASSLANNEQFF. The chain is built from TRBV7-6 and TRBJ2-1; D ambiguous. CDR1 is SGHVS, CDR2 FNYEAQ, per germline. The CDR3 contains 12 residues. V gave up 0 bases and J gave up 5 bases, with 2 bases separating them. Together with reference TRBV7-6 and TRBJ2-1, the CDR3 gives the full variable domain: GAGVSQSPRYKVTKRGQDVALRCDPISGHVSLYWYRQALGQGPEFLTYFNYEAQQDKSGLPNDRFSAERPEGSISTLTIQRTEQRDSAMYRCASSLANNEQFFGPGTRLTVL.

This clone was detected once. This rearrangement joins TRBV4-2 to TRBJ2-3, with 7 bases identical to TRBD2. V was clipped by 0 bases and J by 6 bases; unmatched bases: 6. CDR1 is LGHNA and CDR2 is YNFKEQ in the germline V gene. This CDR3 is 15 amino acids long. This chain's CDR3 is CASSQDEGGPDTQYF. CDR3 DNA: TGTGCCAGCAGCCAAGACGAGGGAGGGCCGGATACGCAGTATTTT.

The sample holds one count of this clone. The chain carries TRBV7-8 and TRBJ2-1, with 13 nucleotides matching TRBD2. Germline V gives CDR1 SGHVS, CDR2 FQNEAQ. The CDR3 has 16 residues. V dropped 4 bases and J dropped 4; count of bases not matched to a gene: 4. This CDR3 reads CASSSELAGGYNEQFF. The DNA of the CDR3 is TGTGCCAGCAGCTCCGAACTAGCGGGGGGGTACAATGAGCAGTTCTTC.

The V gene is TRBV7-6, the J gene TRBJ2-7; 9 nucleotides agree with TRBD2. With 4 bases clipped from V and 5 bases from J, the junction kept 3 bases outside the gene matches. The CDR3 extends over 13 amino acids. Germline V gene data show CDR1 as SGHVS and CDR2 as FNYEAQ. The CDR3 sequence: CASSSGLANEQYF. The CDR3 nucleotides are TGTGCCAGCAGCTCCGGACTAGCGAACGAGCAGTACTTC.

On this clone itself: Other nucleotide sequences from this sample produce the same CDR3. V gene TRBV5-1 combines with J gene TRBJ1-2; 7 bases agree with TRBD1. The germline gives CDR1 SGHRS, CDR2 YFSETQ. The CDR3 extends over 13 amino acids. Losses at the gene ends were 4 bases for V and 8 bases for J; bases not matched to a gene: 8. The CDR3 here is CASSAPGQRGYTF. The CDR3 DNA is TGCGCCAGCAGCGCACCGGGACAGAGGGGCTACACCTTC.

The chain has TRBV7-8 and TRBJ2-5; no clear D gene. The V end lost 1 base, the J end lost 3 bases, and 9 bases lay between the germline ends. The CDR3 length is 14 residues. Germline V CDR1 and CDR2: SGHVS, FQNEAQ. This CDR3 is CASSLEPVKETQYF. CDR3 bases: TGTGCCAGCAGCTTAGAACCGGTAAAAGAGACCCAGTACTTC.

The chain has TRBV5-4 and TRBJ2-3; the match to TRBD2 covers 10 bases. Germline V gives CDR1 SGHNT, CDR2 YYREEE (reference sequence). J was trimmed by 4 bases and V by 4 bases; bases with no gene match: 9. This CDR3 is built from 16 residues. The CDR3 region has the DNA TGTGCCAGCAGCAATGGACTAGCGGTTGGCGCAGATACGCAGTATTTT. Translated: CASSNGLAVGADTQYF. The full variable domain, in which reference TRBV5-4 and TRBJ2-3 provide the parts outside the CDR3, is ETGVTQSPTHLIKTRGQQVTLRCSSQSGHNTVSWYQQALGQGPQFIFQYYREEENGRGNFPPRFSGLQFPNYSSELNVNALELDDSALYLCASSNGLAVGADTQYFGPGTRLTVL.

The chain combines TRBV5-4 with TRBJ1-2; no firm D call. CDR1 is SGHNT and CDR2 is YYREEE in the germline V gene (reference sequence). Trimming shortened V by 2 bases and J by 1 base, and 9 bases separated the two germline ends. The CDR3 totals 14 residues. The CDR3 bases are TGTGCCAGCAGCTTAAGGCAGGATAACTATGGCTACACCTTC. It specifies CASSLRQDNYGYTF.

The chain uses TRBV7-9 and TRBJ2-7; no reliable D call. There are 15 residues in the CDR3. Trimming stripped 6 bases from V and 3 bases from J, with 18 bases between. Germline values: CDR1 SEHNR, CDR2 FQNEAQ (reference sequence). In DNA, the CDR3 is TGTGCCAGCAGTACCGAAGCCGGGTCCTACTACGAGCAGTACTTC. It is translated as CASSTEAGSYYEQYF.